The clone carrying this T cell receptor (beta chain) was counted a few times. The antigen remains unidentified. Germline V CDR1 and CDR2: MGHRA, YSYEKL. This CDR3 comprises 16 residues. The V gene lost 4 bases and the J gene lost 0 bases, with 12 bases spanning the gap. MiXCR was run by TCRdb on the 5' RACE reads, yielding one entry per CDR3 protein. Of tens of thousands of distinct CDR3 sequences listed, approximately 31% were seen once; the top ten hold roughly 4%. General observations from the study: The TCR gene usage of tumor memory CD4+ T cells clustered together with blood and lymph node memory CD4+ cells and with lymph node naive CD4+ cells.

The sequenced material came from tumor-infiltrating memory CD4+ T cells sorted from the breast tumor. Stated subset: memory CD4+ T cells, CD4+CD45RO+CD25-. The V call is TRBV4-1, the J call TRBJ1-4, with D tentatively TRBD1 (5 bases). This TCR was recovered from a female donor with breast cancer. In nucleotides, the CDR3 is TGCGCCAGCAGCCCCCGGGACGGTGCAACTAATGAAAAACTGTTTTTT. This translates into CASSPRDGATNEKLFF.